This TCR beta chain is from a study of OX40 agonist ivuxolimab in advanced cancers. Overall study context: The dose of intravenous ivuxolimab that patients received every 2 weeks ranged from 0.01 to 10 mg/kg. People who had prior anti-PD-1, anti-PD-L1 or anti-CTLA-4 therapy could take part, and around 40% had some. Study-wide points: On average, a greater number of expanded clones characterised CD8+ T cells relative to CD4+.

A remark on this clone: The antigen is not known.

This CDR3 is built from 15 residues. Trimming shortened V by 3 bases and J by 9 bases, and 15 bases separated the two germline ends. Germline lookup yields CDR1 MNHNS and CDR2 SASEGT. TCRdb's copy holds only in-frame clones and misses some; the assay was immunoSEQ multiplex PCR. Of about 57,000 clones listed, approximately 86% are singletons. The TCR originated in an adult with an advanced solid tumor such as melanoma, head and neck, liver or kidney cancer. This specimen consisted of CD4+ or CD8+ T cells sorted from blood, obtained in a trial of the OX40 agonist ivuxolimab. The chain carries TRBV6-1 and TRBJ1-6, with unresolved D. The CDR3 loop reads CASSDPARMGSPLHF. The CDR3 coding sequence is TGTGCCAGCAGTGATCCAGCGAGGATGGGTTCACCCCTCCACTTT.